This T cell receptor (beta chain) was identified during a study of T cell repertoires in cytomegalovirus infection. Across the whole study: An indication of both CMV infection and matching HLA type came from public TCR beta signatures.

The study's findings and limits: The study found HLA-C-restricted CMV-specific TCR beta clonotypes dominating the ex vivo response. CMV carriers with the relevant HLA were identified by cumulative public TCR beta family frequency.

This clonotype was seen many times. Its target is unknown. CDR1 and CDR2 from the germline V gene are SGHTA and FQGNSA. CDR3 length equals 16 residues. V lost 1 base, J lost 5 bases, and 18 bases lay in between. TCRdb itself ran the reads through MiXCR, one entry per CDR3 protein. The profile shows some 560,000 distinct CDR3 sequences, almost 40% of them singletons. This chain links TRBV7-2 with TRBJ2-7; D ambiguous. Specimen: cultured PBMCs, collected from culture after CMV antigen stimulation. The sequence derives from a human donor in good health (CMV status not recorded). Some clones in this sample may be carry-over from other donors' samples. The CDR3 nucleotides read TGTGCCAGCAGCTTAGATTCTCCCTCGAGTCGGGACGAGCAGTACTTC. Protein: CASSLDSPSSRDEQYF.